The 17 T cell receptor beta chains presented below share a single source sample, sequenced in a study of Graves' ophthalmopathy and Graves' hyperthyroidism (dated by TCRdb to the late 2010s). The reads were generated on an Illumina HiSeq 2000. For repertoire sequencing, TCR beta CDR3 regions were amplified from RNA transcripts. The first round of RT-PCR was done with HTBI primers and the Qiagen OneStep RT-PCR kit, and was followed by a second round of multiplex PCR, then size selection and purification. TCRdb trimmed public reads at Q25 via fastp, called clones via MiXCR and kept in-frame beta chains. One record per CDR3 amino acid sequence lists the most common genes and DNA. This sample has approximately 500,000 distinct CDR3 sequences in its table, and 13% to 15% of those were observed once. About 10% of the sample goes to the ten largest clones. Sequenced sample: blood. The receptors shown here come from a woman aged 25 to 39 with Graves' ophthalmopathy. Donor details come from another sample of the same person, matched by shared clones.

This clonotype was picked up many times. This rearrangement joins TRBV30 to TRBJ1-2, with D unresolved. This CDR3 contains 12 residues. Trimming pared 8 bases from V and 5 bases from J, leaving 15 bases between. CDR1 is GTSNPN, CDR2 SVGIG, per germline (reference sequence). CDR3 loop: CATRGLHYGYTF. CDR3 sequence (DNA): TGTGCCACACGGGGATTACATTATGGCTACACCTTC.

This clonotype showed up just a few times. CDR3 protein: CASRTYRGTGELFF. In DNA form, the CDR3 reads TGTGCCAGCCGGACCTACCGGGGCACCGGGGAGCTGTTTTTT. The genes are TRBV4-2 and TRBJ2-2; tentative D call: TRBD2 (5 bases). The CDR3 runs 14 residues. The germline CDR1 and CDR2 sequences are LGHNA and YNFKEQ. Trimming removed 8 bases from V and 4 bases from J, with 14 bases in between.

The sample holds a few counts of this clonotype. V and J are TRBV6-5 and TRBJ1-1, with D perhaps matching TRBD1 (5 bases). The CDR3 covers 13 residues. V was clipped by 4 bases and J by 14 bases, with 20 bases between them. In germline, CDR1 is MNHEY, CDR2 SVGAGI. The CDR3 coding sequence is TGTGCCAGCAGTTCAGGACTGGTGGGGGGAGCCTTCTTT. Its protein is CASSSGLVGGAFF.

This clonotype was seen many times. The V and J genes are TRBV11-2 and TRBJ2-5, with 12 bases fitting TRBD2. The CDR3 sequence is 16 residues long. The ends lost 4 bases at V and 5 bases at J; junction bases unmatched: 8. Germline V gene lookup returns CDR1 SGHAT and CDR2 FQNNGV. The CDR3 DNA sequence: TGTGCCAGCAGCTGGCTAGCGGGAGGGCCACAGGAGACCCAGTACTTC. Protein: CASSWLAGGPQETQYF.

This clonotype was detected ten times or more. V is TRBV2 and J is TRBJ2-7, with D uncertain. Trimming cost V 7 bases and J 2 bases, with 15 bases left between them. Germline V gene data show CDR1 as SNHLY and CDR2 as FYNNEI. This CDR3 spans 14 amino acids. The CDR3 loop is CASNVDSVAYEQYF. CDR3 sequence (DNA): TGTGCCAGCAATGTAGACTCCGTCGCCTACGAGCAGTACTTC.

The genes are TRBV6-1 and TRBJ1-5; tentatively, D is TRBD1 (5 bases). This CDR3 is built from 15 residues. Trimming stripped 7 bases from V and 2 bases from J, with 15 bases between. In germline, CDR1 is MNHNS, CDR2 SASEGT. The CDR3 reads CASMRDPRGNQPQHF. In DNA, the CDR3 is TGTGCCAGCATGAGGGACCCACGGGGCAATCAGCCCCAGCATTTT.

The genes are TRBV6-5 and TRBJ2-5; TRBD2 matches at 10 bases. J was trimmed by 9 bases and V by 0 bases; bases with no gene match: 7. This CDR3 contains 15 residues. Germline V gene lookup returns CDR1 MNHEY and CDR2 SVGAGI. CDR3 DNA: TGTGCCAGCAGTTACTCGCCTAGCGGGAGCGGGGCCCAGTACTTC. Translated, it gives CASSYSPSGSGAQYF.

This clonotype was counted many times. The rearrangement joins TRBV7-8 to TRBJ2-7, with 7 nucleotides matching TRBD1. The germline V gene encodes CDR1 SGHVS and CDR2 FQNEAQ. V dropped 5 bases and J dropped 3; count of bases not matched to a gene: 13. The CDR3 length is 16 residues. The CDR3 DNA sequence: TGTGCCAGCAGCCCCAACTCGTTGACAGGGTACTACGAGCAGTACTTC. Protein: CASSPNSLTGYYEQYF.

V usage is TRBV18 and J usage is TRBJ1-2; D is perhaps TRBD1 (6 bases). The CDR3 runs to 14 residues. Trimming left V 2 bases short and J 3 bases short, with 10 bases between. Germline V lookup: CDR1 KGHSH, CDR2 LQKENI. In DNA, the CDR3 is TGTGCCAGCTCACCAGAAACAGGGTACTATGGCTACACCTTC. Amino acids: CASSPETGYYGYTF.

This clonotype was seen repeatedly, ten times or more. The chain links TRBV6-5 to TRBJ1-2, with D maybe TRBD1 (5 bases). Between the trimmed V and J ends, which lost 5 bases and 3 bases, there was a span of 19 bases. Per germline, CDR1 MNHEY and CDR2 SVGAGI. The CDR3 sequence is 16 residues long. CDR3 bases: TGTGCCAGCAGTCGCCCCACACCCCGAGGGGACTATGGCTACACCTTC. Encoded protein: CASSRPTPRGDYGYTF.

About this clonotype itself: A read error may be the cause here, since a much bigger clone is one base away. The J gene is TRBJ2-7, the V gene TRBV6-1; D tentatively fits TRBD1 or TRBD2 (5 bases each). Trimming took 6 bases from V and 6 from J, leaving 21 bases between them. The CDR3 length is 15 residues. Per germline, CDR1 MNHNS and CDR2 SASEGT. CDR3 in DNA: TGTGCCAGCAGCCTAGACAGTATCGGGATCTTCGAGCAGTACTTC. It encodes CASSLDSIGIFEQYF.

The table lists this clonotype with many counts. The CDR3 DNA is TGTGCCAGCAGTTTAGCAGGGAGGGGGCGGCGTACTGAAGCTTTCTTT. Translating it yields CASSLAGRGRRTEAFF. The V gene is TRBV12-3 or TRBV12-4, the J gene TRBJ1-1, with TRBD1 matching over 7 bases. J was trimmed by 5 bases and V by 0 bases; bases with no gene match: 9. This CDR3 contains 16 residues.

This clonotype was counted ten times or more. CDR3 in amino acids: CASSLAGYTEAFF. The CDR3 DNA reads as TGTGCCAGCAGTTTGGCAGGGTACACTGAAGCTTTCTTT. This chain connects TRBV12-3 or TRBV12-4 to TRBJ1-1; a weak D match, TRBD1 (5 bases). The V gene lost 3 bases and the J gene lost 3 bases, with 8 bases spanning the gap. This CDR3 comprises 13 residues.

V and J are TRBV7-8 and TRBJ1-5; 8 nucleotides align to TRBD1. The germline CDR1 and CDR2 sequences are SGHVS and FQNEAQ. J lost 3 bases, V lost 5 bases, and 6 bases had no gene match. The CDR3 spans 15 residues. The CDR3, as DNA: TGTGCCAGCAGCCCGACAGGGGCCCCCAATCAGCCCCAGCATTTT. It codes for CASSPTGAPNQPQHF.

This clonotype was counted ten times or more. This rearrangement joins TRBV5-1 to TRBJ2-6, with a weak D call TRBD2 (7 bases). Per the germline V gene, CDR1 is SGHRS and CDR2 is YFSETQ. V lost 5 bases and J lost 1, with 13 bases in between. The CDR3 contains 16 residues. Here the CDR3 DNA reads TGCGCCAGCAGTAAGGGAGGGGGTTCTGGGGCCAACGTCCTGACTTTC. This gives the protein CASSKGGGSGANVLTF.

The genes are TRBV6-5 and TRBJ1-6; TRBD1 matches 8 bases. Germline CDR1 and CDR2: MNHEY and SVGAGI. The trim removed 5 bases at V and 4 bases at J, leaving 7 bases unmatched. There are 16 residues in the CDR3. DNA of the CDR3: TGTGCCAGCAGTACCCGACAGGGGAGTTATAATTCACCCCTCCACTTT. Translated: CASSTRQGSYNSPLHF.

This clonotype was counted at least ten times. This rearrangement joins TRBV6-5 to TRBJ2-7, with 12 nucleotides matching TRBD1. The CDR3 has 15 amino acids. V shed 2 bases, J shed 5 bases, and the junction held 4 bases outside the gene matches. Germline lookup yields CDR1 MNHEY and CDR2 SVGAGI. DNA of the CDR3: TGTGCCAGCAGTTACGGGGGACAGGGGGCCAACGAGCAGTACTTC. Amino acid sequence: CASSYGGQGANEQYF.